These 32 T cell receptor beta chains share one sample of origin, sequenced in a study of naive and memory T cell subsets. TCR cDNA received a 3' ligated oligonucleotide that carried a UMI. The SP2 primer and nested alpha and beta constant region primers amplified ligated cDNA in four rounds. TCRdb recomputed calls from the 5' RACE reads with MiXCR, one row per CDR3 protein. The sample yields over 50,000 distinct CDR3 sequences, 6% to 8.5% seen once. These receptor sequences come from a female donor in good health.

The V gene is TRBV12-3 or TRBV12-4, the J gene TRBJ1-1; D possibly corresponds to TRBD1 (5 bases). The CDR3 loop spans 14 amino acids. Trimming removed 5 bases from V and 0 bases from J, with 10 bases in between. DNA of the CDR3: TGTGCCAGCAGTGCCATGACAGTGAACACTGAAGCTTTCTTT. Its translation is CASSAMTVNTEAFF.

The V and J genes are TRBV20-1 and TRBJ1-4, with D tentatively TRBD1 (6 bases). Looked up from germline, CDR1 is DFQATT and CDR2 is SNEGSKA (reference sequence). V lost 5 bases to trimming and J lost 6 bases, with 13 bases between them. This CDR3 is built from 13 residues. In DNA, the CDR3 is TGCAGTGCTCCTGGGGCAGGGGATGAAAAACTGTTTTTT. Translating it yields CSAPGAGDEKLFF.

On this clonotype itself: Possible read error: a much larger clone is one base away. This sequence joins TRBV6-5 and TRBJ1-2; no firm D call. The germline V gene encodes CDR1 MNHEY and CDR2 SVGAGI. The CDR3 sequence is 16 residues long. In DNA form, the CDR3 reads TGTGCCAGGAGTTCCTCAAACAGACGAGGGAACTATGGCTACACCTTC. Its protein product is CARSSSNRRGNYGYTF.

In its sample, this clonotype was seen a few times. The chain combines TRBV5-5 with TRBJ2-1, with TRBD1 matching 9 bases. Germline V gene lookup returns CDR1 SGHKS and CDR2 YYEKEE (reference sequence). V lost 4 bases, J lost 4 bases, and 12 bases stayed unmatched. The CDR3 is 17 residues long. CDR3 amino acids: CASSMTPMTGGYNEQFF. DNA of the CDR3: TGTGCCAGCAGCATGACCCCTATGACAGGGGGATACAATGAGCAGTTCTTC.

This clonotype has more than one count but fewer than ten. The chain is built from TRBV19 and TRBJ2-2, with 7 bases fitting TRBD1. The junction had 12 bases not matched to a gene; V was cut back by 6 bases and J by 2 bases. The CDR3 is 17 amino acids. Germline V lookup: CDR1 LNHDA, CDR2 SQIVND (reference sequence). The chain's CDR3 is CASSRRGGQVNTGELFF. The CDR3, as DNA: TGTGCCAGTAGCCGAAGAGGGGGCCAGGTTAACACCGGGGAGCTGTTTTTT.

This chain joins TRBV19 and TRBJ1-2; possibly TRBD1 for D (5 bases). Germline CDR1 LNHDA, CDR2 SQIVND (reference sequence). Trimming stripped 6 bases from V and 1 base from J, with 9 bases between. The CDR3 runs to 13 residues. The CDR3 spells CASRIDSNYGYTF. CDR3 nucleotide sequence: TGTGCCAGTAGGATTGACAGTAACTATGGCTACACCTTC.

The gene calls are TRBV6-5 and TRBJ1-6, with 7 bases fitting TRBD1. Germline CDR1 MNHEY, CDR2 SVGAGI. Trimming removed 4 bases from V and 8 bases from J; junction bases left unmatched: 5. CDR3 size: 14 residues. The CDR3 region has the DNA TGTGCCAGCAGTTGGGGACAGTCTCATTCACCCCTCCACTTT. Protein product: CASSWGQSHSPLHF.

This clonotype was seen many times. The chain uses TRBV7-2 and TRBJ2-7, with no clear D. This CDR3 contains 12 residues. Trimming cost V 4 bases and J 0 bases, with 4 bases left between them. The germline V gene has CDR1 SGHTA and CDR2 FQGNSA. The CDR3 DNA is TGTGCCAGCAGCTCAATCTCCTACGAGCAGTACTTC. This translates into CASSSISYEQYF. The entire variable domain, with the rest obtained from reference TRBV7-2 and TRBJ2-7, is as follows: GAGVSQSPSNKVTEKGKDVELRCDPISGHTALYWYRQSLGQGLEFLIYFQGNSAPDKSGLPSDRFSAERTGGSVSTLTIQRTQQEDSAVYLCASSSISYEQYFGPGTRLTVT.

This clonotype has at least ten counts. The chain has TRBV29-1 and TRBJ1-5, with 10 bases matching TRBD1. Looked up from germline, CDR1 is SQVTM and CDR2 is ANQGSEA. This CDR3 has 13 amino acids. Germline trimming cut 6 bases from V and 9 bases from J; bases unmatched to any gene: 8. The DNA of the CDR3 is TGCAGCGTCGGACAGGGGGAAGAATCGCCCCAGCATTTT. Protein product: CSVGQGEESPQHF. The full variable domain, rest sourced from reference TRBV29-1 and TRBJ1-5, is SAVISQKPSRDICQRGTSLTIQCQVDSQVTMMFWYRQQPGQSLTLIATANQGSEATYESGFVIDKFPISRPNLTFSTLTVSNMSPEDSSIYLCSVGQGEESPQHFGDGTRLSIL.

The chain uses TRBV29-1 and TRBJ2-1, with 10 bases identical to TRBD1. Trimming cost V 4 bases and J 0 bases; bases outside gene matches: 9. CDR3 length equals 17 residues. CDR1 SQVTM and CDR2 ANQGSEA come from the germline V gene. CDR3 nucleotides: TGCAGCGTTGTGGGGACAGGGGCGATTAGCTCCTACAATGAGCAGTTCTTC. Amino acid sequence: CSVVGTGAISSYNEQFF.

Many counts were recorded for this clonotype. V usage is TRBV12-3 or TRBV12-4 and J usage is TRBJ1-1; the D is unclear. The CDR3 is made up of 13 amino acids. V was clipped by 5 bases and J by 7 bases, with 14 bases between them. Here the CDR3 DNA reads TGTGCCAGCAGTCACCGCCGGGTCCTTGAAGCTTTCTTT. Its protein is CASSHRRVLEAFF.

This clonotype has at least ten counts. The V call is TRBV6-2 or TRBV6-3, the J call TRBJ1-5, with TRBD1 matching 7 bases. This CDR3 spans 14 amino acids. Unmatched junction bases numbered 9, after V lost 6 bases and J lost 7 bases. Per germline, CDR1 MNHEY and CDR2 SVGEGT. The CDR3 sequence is CASRHDRVRQPQHF. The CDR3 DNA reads TGTGCCAGCAGACACGACAGGGTACGACAGCCCCAGCATTTT.

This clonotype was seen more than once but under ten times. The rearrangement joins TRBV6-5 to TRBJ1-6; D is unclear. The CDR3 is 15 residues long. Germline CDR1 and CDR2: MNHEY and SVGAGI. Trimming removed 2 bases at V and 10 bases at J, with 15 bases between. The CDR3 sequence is CASSYGSRGRSPLHF. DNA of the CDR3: TGTGCCAGCAGTTACGGCTCTAGAGGGCGATCACCCCTCCACTTT.

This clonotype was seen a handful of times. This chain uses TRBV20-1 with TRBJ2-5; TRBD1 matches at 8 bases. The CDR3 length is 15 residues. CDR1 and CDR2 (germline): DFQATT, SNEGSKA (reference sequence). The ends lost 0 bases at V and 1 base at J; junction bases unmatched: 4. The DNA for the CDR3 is TGCAGTGCTAGAGAACCCAGGGGGCGCCAAGAGACCCAGTACTTC. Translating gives CSAREPRGRQETQYF.

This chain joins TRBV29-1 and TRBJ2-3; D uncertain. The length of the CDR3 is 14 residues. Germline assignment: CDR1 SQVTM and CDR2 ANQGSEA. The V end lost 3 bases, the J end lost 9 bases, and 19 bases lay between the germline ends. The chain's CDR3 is CSVETPNQRLTQYF. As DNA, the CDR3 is TGCAGCGTTGAGACTCCTAACCAAAGACTCACGCAGTATTTT.

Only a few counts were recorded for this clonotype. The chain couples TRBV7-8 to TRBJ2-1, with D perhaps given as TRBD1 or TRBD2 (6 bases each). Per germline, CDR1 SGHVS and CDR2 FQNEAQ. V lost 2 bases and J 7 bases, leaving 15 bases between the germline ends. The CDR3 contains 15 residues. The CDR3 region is CASSLYSRGGNEQFF. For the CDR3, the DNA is TGTGCCAGCAGCTTATATTCCAGGGGAGGAAATGAGCAGTTCTTC.

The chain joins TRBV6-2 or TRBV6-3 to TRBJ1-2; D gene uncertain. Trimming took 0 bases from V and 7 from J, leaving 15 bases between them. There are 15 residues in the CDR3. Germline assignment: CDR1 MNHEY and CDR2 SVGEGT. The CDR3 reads CASSYSVRRGGGYTF. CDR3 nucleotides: TGTGCCAGCAGTTACTCCGTCCGACGAGGAGGTGGCTACACCTTC.

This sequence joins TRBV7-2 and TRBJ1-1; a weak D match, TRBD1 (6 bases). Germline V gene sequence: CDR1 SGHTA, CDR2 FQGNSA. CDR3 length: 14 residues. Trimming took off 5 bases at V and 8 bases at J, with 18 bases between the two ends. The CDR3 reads CASSQSGAGGEAFF. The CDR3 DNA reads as TGTGCCAGCAGCCAGTCAGGGGCTGGGGGAGAAGCTTTCTTT.

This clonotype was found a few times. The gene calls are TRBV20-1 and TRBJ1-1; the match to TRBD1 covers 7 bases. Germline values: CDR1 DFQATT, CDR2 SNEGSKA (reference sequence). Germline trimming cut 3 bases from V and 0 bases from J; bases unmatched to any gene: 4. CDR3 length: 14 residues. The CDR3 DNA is TGCAGTGCTAGGGGGGGACAGATGAACACTGAAGCTTTCTTT. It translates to CSARGGQMNTEAFF.

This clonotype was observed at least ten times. The CDR3 protein is CAIQSGPYGYTF. The CDR3 bases are TGTGCCATCCAAAGCGGGCCTTATGGCTACACCTTC. The chain recombines TRBV10-3 with TRBJ1-2; D remains ambiguous. The germline CDR1 and CDR2 sequences are ENHRY and SYGVKD. The CDR3 runs to 12 residues. Trimming stripped 8 bases from V and 5 bases from J, with 12 bases between.

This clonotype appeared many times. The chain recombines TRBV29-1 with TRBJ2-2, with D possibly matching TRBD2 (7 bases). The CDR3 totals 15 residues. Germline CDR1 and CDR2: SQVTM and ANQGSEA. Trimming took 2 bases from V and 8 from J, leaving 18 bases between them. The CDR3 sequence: CSVELPPGGLGELFF. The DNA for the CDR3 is TGCAGCGTTGAACTCCCCCCGGGGGGCCTGGGGGAGCTGTTTTTT.

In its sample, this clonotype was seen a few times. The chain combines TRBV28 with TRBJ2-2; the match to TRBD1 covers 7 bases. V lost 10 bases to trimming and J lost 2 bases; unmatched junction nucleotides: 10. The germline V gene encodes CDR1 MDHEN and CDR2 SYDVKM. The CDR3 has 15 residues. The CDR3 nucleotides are TGTGCCATGAGAACAGGGACAGCAAACACCGGGGAGCTGTTTTTT. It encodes CAMRTGTANTGELFF.

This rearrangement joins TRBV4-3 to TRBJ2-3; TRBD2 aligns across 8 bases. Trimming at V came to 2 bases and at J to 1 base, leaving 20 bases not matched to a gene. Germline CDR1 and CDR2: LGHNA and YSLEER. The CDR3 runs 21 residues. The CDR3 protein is CASSQYPAGASNAQGTDTQYF. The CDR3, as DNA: TGCGCCAGCAGCCAATACCCAGCGGGGGCCTCAAATGCCCAAGGCACAGATACGCAGTATTTT.

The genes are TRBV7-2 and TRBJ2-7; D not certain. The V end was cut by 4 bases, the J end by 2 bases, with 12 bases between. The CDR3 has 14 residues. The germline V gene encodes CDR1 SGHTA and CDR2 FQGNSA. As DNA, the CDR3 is TGTGCCAGCAGCTATCGAAGCGCCACCTACGAGCAGTACTTC. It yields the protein CASSYRSATYEQYF.

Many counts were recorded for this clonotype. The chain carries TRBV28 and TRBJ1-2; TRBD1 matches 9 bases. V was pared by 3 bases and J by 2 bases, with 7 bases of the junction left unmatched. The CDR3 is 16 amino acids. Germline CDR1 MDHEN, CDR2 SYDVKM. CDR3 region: CASSLAGTGPNYGYTF. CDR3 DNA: TGTGCCAGCAGTTTGGCCGGGACAGGGCCAAACTATGGCTACACCTTC.

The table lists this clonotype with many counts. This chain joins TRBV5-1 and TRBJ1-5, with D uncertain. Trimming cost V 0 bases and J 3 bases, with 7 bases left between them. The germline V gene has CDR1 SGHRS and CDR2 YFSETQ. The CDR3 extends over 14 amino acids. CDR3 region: CASSLGGHNQPQHF. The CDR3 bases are TGCGCCAGCAGCTTGGGCGGGCACAATCAGCCCCAGCATTTT.

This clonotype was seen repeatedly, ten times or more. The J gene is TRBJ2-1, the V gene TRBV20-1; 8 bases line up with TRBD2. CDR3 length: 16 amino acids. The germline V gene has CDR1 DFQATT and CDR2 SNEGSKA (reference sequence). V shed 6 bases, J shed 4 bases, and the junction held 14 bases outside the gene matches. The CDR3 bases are TGCAGTGCCGAGGGAATTACGGGGGGGCTTTACAATGAGCAGTTCTTC. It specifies CSAEGITGGLYNEQFF.

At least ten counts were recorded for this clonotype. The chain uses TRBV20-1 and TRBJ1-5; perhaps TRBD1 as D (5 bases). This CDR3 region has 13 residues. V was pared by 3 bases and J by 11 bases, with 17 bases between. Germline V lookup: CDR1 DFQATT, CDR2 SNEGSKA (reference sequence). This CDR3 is CSASAREGAAQHF. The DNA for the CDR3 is TGCAGTGCTAGCGCTAGGGAAGGGGCGGCCCAGCATTTT.

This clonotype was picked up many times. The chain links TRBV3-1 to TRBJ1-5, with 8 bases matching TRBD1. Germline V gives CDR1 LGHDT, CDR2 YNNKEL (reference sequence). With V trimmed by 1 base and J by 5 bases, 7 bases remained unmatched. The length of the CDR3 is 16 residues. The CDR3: CASSQAGTGPHQPQHF. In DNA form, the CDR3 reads TGTGCCAGCAGCCAAGCCGGGACAGGCCCGCATCAGCCCCAGCATTTT.

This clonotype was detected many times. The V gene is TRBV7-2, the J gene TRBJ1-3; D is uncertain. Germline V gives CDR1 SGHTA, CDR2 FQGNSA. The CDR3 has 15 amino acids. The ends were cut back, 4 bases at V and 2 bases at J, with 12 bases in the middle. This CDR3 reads CASSSGRQAGNTIYF. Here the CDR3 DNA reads TGTGCCAGCAGCTCGGGGAGGCAGGCTGGAAACACCATATATTTT.

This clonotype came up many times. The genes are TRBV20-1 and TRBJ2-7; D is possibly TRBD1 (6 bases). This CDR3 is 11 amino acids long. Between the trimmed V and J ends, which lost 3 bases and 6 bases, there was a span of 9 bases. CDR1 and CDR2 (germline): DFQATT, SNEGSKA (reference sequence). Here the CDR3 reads CSASRGIEQYF. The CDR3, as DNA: TGCAGTGCTAGTAGGGGGATCGAGCAGTACTTC.

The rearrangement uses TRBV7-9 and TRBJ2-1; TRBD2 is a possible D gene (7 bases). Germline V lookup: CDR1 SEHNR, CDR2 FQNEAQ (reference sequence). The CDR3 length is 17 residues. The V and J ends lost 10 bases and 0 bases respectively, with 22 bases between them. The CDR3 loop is CATKGGSSLLSYNEQFF. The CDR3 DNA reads TGTGCCACGAAGGGGGGGTCAAGCCTCCTCTCCTACAATGAGCAGTTCTTC.